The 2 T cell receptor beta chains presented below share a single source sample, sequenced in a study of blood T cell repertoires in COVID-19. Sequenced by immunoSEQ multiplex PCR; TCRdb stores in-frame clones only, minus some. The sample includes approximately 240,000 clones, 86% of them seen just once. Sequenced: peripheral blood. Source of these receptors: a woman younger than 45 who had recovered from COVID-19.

The CDR3 region is CASRHLFGELFF. For the CDR3, the DNA is TGTGCCAGTAGACATCTTTTCGGGGAGCTGTTTTTT. The chain carries TRBV19 and TRBJ2-2; D not resolved. Trimming removed 6 bases from V and 7 bases from J, with 9 bases in between. CDR1 is LNHDA and CDR2 is SQIVND in the germline V gene (reference sequence). The CDR3 runs to 12 residues.

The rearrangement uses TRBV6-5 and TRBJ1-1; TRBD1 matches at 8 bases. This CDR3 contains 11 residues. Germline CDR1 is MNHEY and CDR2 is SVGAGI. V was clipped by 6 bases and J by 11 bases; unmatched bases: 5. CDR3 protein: CASRDRADAFF. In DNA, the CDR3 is TGTGCCAGCAGGGACAGGGCAGATGCTTTCTTT.